Each of the 5 T cell receptor beta chains below was sequenced from the same sample in a study of control samples from healthy donors and cancer patients. Sequenced by immunoSEQ multiplex PCR; TCRdb stores in-frame clones only, minus some. The table has 260,000 or so clones, around 80% seen once. Sequencing used PBMCs. The source is an older woman with lung cancer.

The gene calls are TRBV6-5 and TRBJ2-7; TRBD1 matches at 9 bases. With V trimmed by 5 bases and J by 5 bases, 7 bases remained unmatched. The CDR3 length is 14 residues. Germline V gene sequence: CDR1 MNHEY, CDR2 SVGAGI. The CDR3 bases are TGTGCCAGCAGTCTGGGACAGGGTAGGAACGAGCAGTACTTC. Amino acid sequence: CASSLGQGRNEQYF.

The chain uses TRBV27 and TRBJ2-7; D unresolved. Deletions cut 5 bases from V and 5 bases from J, with 13 bases between. The CDR3 runs to 13 residues. Germline V gene lookup returns CDR1 MNHEY and CDR2 SMNVEV (reference sequence). The CDR3 region has the DNA TGTGCCAGCAGTCAGAATCAATGGCACGAGCAGTACTTC. Translation gives CASSQNQWHEQYF.

The gene calls are TRBV11-3 and TRBJ1-2; 7 bases match TRBD1. This CDR3 comprises 14 residues. CDR1 and CDR2 (germline): SGHNT, YENEEA. Trimming took 6 bases from V and 2 from J; bases not matched to a gene: 6. The CDR3 DNA follows: TGTGCCAGCAGACCACGACAGGGAAACTATGGCTACACCTTC. As protein: CASRPRQGNYGYTF.

The J gene is TRBJ1-2, the V gene TRBV5-1; TRBD1 is a possible D gene (6 bases). Germline V gene data show CDR1 as SGHRS and CDR2 as YFSETQ. Trimming took 0 bases from V and 3 from J, leaving 12 bases between them. This CDR3 is 15 amino acids long. The chain's CDR3 is CASSLAPAGDYGYTF. In DNA, the CDR3 is TGCGCCAGCAGCTTGGCCCCCGCAGGGGACTATGGCTACACCTTC.

The genes are TRBV19 and TRBJ1-5, with TRBD1 matching over 9 bases. Germline CDR1 is LNHDA and CDR2 is SQIVND (reference sequence). This CDR3 spans 17 amino acids. Trimming at V came to 5 bases and at J to 2 bases, leaving 10 bases not matched to a gene. The CDR3 loop is CASSARDRVSGNQPQHF. The CDR3 DNA follows: TGTGCCAGTAGTGCCCGGGACAGGGTATCGGGCAATCAGCCCCAGCATTTT.